These 26 T cell receptor beta chains share one sample of origin, sequenced in a study of blood T cell repertoires in COVID-19. Assay: immunoSEQ multiplex PCR; the TCRdb copy retains only in-frame clones and omits some. The table shows more than 35,000 clones, with about 80% occurring only once. Sequenced material: peripheral blood. Receptors were obtained from a woman of 80 years or more with acute or convalescent COVID-19.

This rearrangement joins TRBV19 to TRBJ2-1; 9 bases agree with TRBD1. This CDR3 is 15 amino acids long. Germline CDR1 reads LNHDA; CDR2 reads SQIVND (reference sequence). V shed 5 bases and J 7 bases; nucleotides not matched to a gene: 9. CDR3: CASSLDRGPLNEQFF. The DNA of the CDR3 is TGTGCCAGTAGTCTGGACAGGGGCCCTCTTAATGAGCAGTTCTTC.

This chain connects TRBV5-1 to TRBJ2-5; maybe TRBD2 (7 bases). The germline V and J ends were trimmed by 1 base and 5 bases, with 12 bases remaining between them. CDR1 is SGHRS, CDR2 YFSETQ, per germline. This CDR3 is 14 amino acids long. CDR3 bases: TGCGCCAGCAGCTTGCGGGGGGCGGTTGAGACCCAGTACTTC. Translating it yields CASSLRGAVETQYF.

This sequence joins TRBV24-1 and TRBJ1-1, with TRBD1 as a possible D gene (6 bases). This CDR3 has 17 amino acids. With 5 bases removed from V and 1 base from J, the gap between germline ends came to 19 bases. The germline CDR1 and CDR2 sequences are KGHDR and SFDVKD. CDR3: CATSVFKGDARNTEAFF. For the CDR3, the DNA is TGTGCCACCAGTGTTTTTAAGGGGGACGCCAGGAACACTGAAGCTTTCTTT.

This clone was found a few times. The chain has TRBV19 and TRBJ1-5; D gene unclear. The CDR3 has 12 residues. V shed 5 bases and J shed 5 bases, with 7 bases lying between them. The germline gives CDR1 LNHDA, CDR2 SQIVND (reference sequence). This chain's CDR3 is CASSASYQPQHF. The DNA of the CDR3 is TGTGCCAGTAGTGCGTCCTATCAGCCCCAGCATTTT. The complete variable domain, with remaining parts taken from reference TRBV19 and TRBJ1-5, reads DGGITQSPKYLFRKEGQNVTLSCEQNLNHDAMYWYRQDPGQGLRLIYYSQIVNDFQKGDIAEGYSVSREKKESFPLTVTSAQKNPTAFYLCASSASYQPQHFGDGTRLSIL.

V gene TRBV9 combines with J gene TRBJ2-3; D is perhaps TRBD2 (6 bases). This CDR3 region has 15 residues. Trimming removed 2 bases at V and 0 bases at J, with 10 bases between. Germline CDR1 and CDR2: SGDLS and YYNGEE. The CDR3 DNA reads as TGTGCCAGCAGCGTGGGCGGGGTAAGCACAGATACGCAGTATTTT. It encodes CASSVGGVSTDTQYF.

Written as DNA, the CDR3 is TGCGCCAGCAGCTTGCGGGGAGGGGGCACAGATACGCAGTATTTT. It codes for CASSLRGGGTDTQYF. This chain uses TRBV5-1 with TRBJ2-3; 7 bases map to TRBD2. The CDR3 spans 15 residues. Germline trimming cut 1 base from V and 1 base from J; bases unmatched to any gene: 3. Germline-derived CDR1 and CDR2 are SGHRS and YFSETQ.

The chain links TRBV30 to TRBJ1-3, with 7 bases identical to TRBD1. CDR1 is GTSNPN, CDR2 SVGIG, per germline (reference sequence). The V and J ends lost 2 bases and 2 bases, in that order; junction bases with no gene match: 0. The CDR3 runs to 13 residues. The CDR3 region is CAWSTGAGNTIYF. CDR3 bases: TGTGCCTGGAGTACAGGGGCTGGAAACACCATATATTTT. Combining the CDR3 with reference TRBV30 and TRBJ1-3 gives the whole variable domain SQTIHQWPATLVQPVGSPLSLECTVEGTSNPNLYWYRQAAGRGLQLLFYSVGIGQISSEVPQNLSASRPQDRQFILSSKKLLLSDSGFYLCAWSTGAGNTIYFGEGSWLTVV.

The chain recombines TRBV6-6 with TRBJ1-2, with 9 bases that match TRBD1. This CDR3 contains 15 residues. V trimming: 2 bases; J trimming: 6 bases; junction bases outside the gene matches: 7. Germline CDR1 is MNHNY and CDR2 is SVGAGI (reference sequence). The CDR3 DNA sequence: TGTGCCAGCAGTTACGTAGGACAGGGGAGAGATGGCTACACCTTC. Amino acids: CASSYVGQGRDGYTF.

This chain connects TRBV3-1 (or the pseudogene TRBV3-2) to TRBJ1-2; possible D gene TRBD1, 6 bases. From germline, CDR1 is LGHDT and CDR2 YNNKEL (reference sequence). Trimming shortened V by 2 bases and J by 6 bases, and 10 bases separated the two germline ends. This CDR3 has 13 amino acids. The CDR3 loop reads CASSQIQGNGYTF. The CDR3, as DNA: TGTGCCAGCAGCCAAATACAGGGAAATGGCTACACCTTC.

The chain recombines TRBV15 with TRBJ2-1, with TRBD1 identical over 9 bases. Germline V gene lookup returns CDR1 LNHNV and CDR2 YYDKDF (reference sequence). After removal of 1 base from V and 2 bases from J, the junction contained 3 bases not matched to a gene. The CDR3 extends over 16 amino acids. For the CDR3, the DNA is TGTGCCACCAGCAGAGGCGGGACAGGGACCTACAATGAGCAGTTCTTC. Residues: CATSRGGTGTYNEQFF.

In DNA form, the CDR3 reads TGCGCCAGCAGCCCTCGCCGGGGGAGCTCCTACAATGAGCAGTTCTTC. Translated: CASSPRRGSSYNEQFF. This rearrangement joins TRBV5-1 to TRBJ2-1; tentatively, D is TRBD2 (6 bases). In germline, CDR1 is SGHRS, CDR2 YFSETQ. The CDR3 has 16 amino acids. V lost 4 bases, J lost 0 bases, and 14 bases lay in between.

J is TRBJ1-3 and V is TRBV30; 9 bases align to TRBD1. This CDR3 region has 14 residues. The V gene's germline CDR1 is GTSNPN and CDR2 SVGIG (reference sequence). V lost 5 bases to trimming and J lost 4 bases; unmatched junction nucleotides: 6. The CDR3 sequence: CAWGTGGAGNTIYF. The CDR3 region has the DNA TGTGCCTGGGGCACAGGGGGCGCGGGAAACACCATATATTTT. Using reference TRBV30 and TRBJ1-3 for the parts outside the CDR3, the full variable domain is SQTIHQWPATLVQPVGSPLSLECTVEGTSNPNLYWYRQAAGRGLQLLFYSVGIGQISSEVPQNLSASRPQDRQFILSSKKLLLSDSGFYLCAWGTGGAGNTIYFGEGSWLTVV.

CDR3 region: CAIAKGDSNQPQHF. In DNA, the CDR3 is TGTGCCATCGCTAAGGGGGATAGCAATCAGCCCCAGCATTTT. The gene calls are TRBV28 and TRBJ1-5; D may be TRBD1 (6 bases). CDR1 MDHEN and CDR2 SYDVKM come from the germline V gene. CDR3 length equals 14 residues. Trimming shortened V by 10 bases and J by 0 bases, and 13 bases separated the two germline ends.

This sequence joins TRBV29-1 and TRBJ1-5; 10 bases are shared with TRBD1. Trimming at V came to 5 bases and at J to 5 bases, leaving 6 bases not matched to a gene. Germline CDR1 reads SQVTM; CDR2 reads ANQGSEA. The CDR3 is 14 amino acids. The CDR3 loop is CSVRGTGVDQPQHF. CDR3 sequence (DNA): TGCAGCGTTCGGGGGACAGGGGTGGATCAGCCCCAGCATTTT.

The V and J genes are TRBV6-6 and TRBJ1-4, with D possibly TRBD1 on 5 matching bases. This CDR3 has 14 amino acids. The germline CDR1 and CDR2 sequences are MNHNY and SVGAGI (reference sequence). Trimming took 8 bases from V and 5 from J, leaving 15 bases between them. CDR3 DNA: TGTGCCAGCGCTTTGGGCAGGGAAAATGAAAAACTGTTTTTT. Amino acids: CASALGRENEKLFF.

This clone was detected only once. CDR3 sequence reads: CASSVYPPGGQGEYEQYF. For the CDR3, the DNA is TGTGCCAGCAGCGTTTACCCCCCTGGGGGACAGGGGGAATACGAGCAGTACTTC. The V and J genes are TRBV21-1 and TRBJ2-7; the DNA was not used to check the table's D call, TRBD1. TRBV21-1 is assigned pseudogene status. The CDR3 contains 18 residues.

The rearrangement uses TRBV10-3 and TRBJ1-6; no definite D call. Germline-derived CDR1 and CDR2 are ENHRY and SYGVKD. The CDR3 length is 16 residues. V lost 0 bases and J lost 10, with 16 bases in between. CDR3 bases: TGTGCCATCAGTGAGTCCGGCTCGGGAGCGGAGTCACCCCTCCACTTT. Amino acids: CAISESGSGAESPLHF.

V and J are TRBV19 and TRBJ1-4; a weak D match, TRBD1 (5 bases). The germline V gene encodes CDR1 LNHDA and CDR2 SQIVND (reference sequence). V dropped 3 bases and J dropped 7 bases, with 12 bases sitting between them. CDR3 length equals 14 residues. The CDR3 nucleotides are TGTGCCAGTAGTATCGGGCAGGGTGGTGAAAAACTGTTTTTT. Its translation is CASSIGQGGEKLFF. Full variable domain (missing parts from reference TRBV19 and TRBJ1-4): DGGITQSPKYLFRKEGQNVTLSCEQNLNHDAMYWYRQDPGQGLRLIYYSQIVNDFQKGDIAEGYSVSREKKESFPLTVTSAQKNPTAFYLCASSIGQGGEKLFFGSGTQLSVL.

The chain joins TRBV4-3 to TRBJ2-6; D is perhaps TRBD2 (6 bases). Trimming removed 0 bases at V and 4 bases at J, with 19 bases between. The CDR3 sequence is 19 residues long. The germline V gene encodes CDR1 LGHNA and CDR2 YSLEER. The CDR3 sequence: CASSQDIGETRGGANVLTF. The CDR3 DNA reads TGCGCCAGCAGCCAAGATATAGGAGAAACCCGGGGGGGGGCCAACGTCCTGACTTTC.

The chain joins TRBV4-2 to TRBJ2-1; D gene ambiguous. This CDR3 comprises 14 residues. The ends were cut back, 0 bases at V and 2 bases at J, with 5 bases in the middle. The V gene's germline CDR1 is LGHNA and CDR2 YNFKEQ. The CDR3 sequence: CASSQDGTYNEQFF. CDR3 DNA sequence: TGTGCCAGCAGCCAAGATGGCACCTACAATGAGCAGTTCTTC.

This rearrangement joins TRBV2 to TRBJ1-1, with 7 bases fitting TRBD1. The V segment lost 6 bases and the J segment 3 bases; nucleotides outside the gene matches: 7. CDR3 length equals 14 residues. Per germline, CDR1 SNHLY and CDR2 FYNNEI. This CDR3 reads CASSLTGSDTEAFF. DNA for the CDR3: TGTGCCAGCAGCCTGACAGGGAGCGACACTGAAGCTTTCTTT.

This clone appeared a single time. The chain links TRBV18 to TRBJ1-2; D ambiguous. The germline CDR1 and CDR2 sequences are KGHSH and LQKENI. This CDR3 is built from 14 residues. Trimming stripped 3 bases from V and 5 bases from J, with 13 bases between. This chain's CDR3 is CASSPGVSAYGYTF. DNA for the CDR3: TGTGCCAGCTCACCCGGGGTATCCGCGTATGGCTACACCTTC.

The chain recombines TRBV7-9 with TRBJ2-7; 10 nucleotides align to TRBD2. Germline V gives CDR1 SEHNR, CDR2 FQNEAQ (reference sequence). The CDR3 is 15 amino acids. Trimming took 5 bases from V and 5 from J; bases not matched to a gene: 9. As DNA, the CDR3 is TGTGCCAGCAGCGATGGGACTAGCGTAAGGAACGAGCAGTACTTC. It encodes CASSDGTSVRNEQYF.

The rearrangement joins TRBV6-6 to TRBJ1-2; 8 nucleotides match TRBD1. The CDR3 contains 14 residues. With 5 bases clipped from V and 4 bases from J, the junction kept 6 bases outside the gene matches. Germline loops: CDR1 MNHNY, CDR2 SVGAGI (reference sequence). The CDR3 DNA is TGTGCCAGCAGTCGGGACAGGCCAACCTATGGCTACACCTTC. Translated, it gives CASSRDRPTYGYTF.

This clone was observed a handful of times. The V and J genes are TRBV5-4 and TRBJ1-5, with D possibly matching TRBD1 (5 bases). The germline V gene has CDR1 SGHNT and CDR2 YYREEE (reference sequence). The CDR3 spans 13 residues. Trimming removed 0 bases at V and 5 bases at J, with 6 bases between. The DNA of the CDR3 is TGTGCCAGCAGCTTGGGGGGGGATCAGCCCCAGCATTTT. Translated: CASSLGGDQPQHF.

The chain has TRBV28 and TRBJ2-7, with D uncertain. Between the trimmed V and J ends, which lost 5 bases and 2 bases, there was a span of 13 bases. The length of the CDR3 is 14 residues. CDR1 and CDR2 from the germline V gene are MDHEN and SYDVKM. The CDR3 sequence: CASSPVTRTYEQYF. The CDR3 DNA is TGTGCCAGCAGTCCCGTGACTCGCACCTACGAGCAGTACTTC.